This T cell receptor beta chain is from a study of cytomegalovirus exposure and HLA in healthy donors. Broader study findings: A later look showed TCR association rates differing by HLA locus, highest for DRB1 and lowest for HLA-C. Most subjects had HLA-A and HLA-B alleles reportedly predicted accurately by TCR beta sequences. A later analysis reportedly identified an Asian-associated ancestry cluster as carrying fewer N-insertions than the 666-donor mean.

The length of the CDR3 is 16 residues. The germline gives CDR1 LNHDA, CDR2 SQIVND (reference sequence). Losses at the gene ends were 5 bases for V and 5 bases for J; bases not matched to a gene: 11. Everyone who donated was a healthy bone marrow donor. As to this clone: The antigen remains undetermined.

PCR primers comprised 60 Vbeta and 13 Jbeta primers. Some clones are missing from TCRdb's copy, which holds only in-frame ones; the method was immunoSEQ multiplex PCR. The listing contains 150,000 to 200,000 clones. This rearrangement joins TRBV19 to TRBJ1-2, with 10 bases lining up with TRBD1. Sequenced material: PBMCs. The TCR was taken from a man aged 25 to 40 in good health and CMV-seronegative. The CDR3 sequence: CASSGGQGSLDYGYTF. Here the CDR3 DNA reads TGTGCCAGTAGTGGGGGACAGGGGAGTTTGGATTATGGCTACACCTTC. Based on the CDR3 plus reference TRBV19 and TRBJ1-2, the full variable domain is DGGITQSPKYLFRKEGQNVTLSCEQNLNHDAMYWYRQDPGQGLRLIYYSQIVNDFQKGDIAEGYSVSREKKESFPLTVTSAQKNPTAFYLCASSGGQGSLDYGYTFGSGTRLTVV.